This is a list of T cell receptor beta chains from one sample in a study of blood T cell repertoires in COVID-19. The method was immunoSEQ multiplex PCR; TCRdb's version includes in-frame clones alone and lacks a portion of them. Counted here are about 240,000 clones, 65% to 90% occurring once; the ten biggest clones make up approximately 4.5%. Material for sequencing was peripheral blood. Every receptor here comes from a woman between 70 and 85 years old with acute or convalescent COVID-19. CDR3s include the opening cysteine and the closing phenylalanine or tryptophan. Not every row has a clone size; where given, it reads once, few, many or a size class.

clone size: -; V gene: TRBV28; J gene: TRBJ2-3; CDR3 protein: CASSASGTSRGAQYF
clone size: -; V gene: TRBV4-3; J gene: TRBJ2-2; CDR3 protein: CASSPNGVGDVAGELFF
clone size: -; V gene: TRBV4-1; J gene: TRBJ2-5; CDR3 protein: CASSQEGGRGGSGTQYF
clone size: -; V gene: TRBV4-1; J gene: TRBJ2-7; CDR3 protein: CASSPPGRDEQYF
clone size: -; V gene: TRBV6-6; J gene: TRBJ1-5; CDR3 protein: CASSLTVSNQPQHF
clone size: -; V gene: TRBV10-3; J gene: TRBJ1-3; CDR3 protein: CAITLEAAGNTIYF
clone size: -; V gene: TRBV9; J gene: TRBJ2-7; CDR3 protein: CASSVGGEGYEQYF
clone size: once; V gene: TRBV6-5; J gene: TRBJ1-5; CDR3 protein: CASSAQTGGVQPQHF
clone size: -; V gene: TRBV5-1; J gene: TRBJ1-2; CDR3 protein: CASSLAGNGYTF
clone size: -; V gene: TRBV6-5; J gene: TRBJ1-2; CDR3 protein: CASSYSGTGGLGYTF
clone size: -; V gene: TRBV27; J gene: TRBJ1-5; CDR3 protein: CASSGKGGRGTYSNQPQHF
clone size: -; V gene: TRBV9; J gene: TRBJ1-1; CDR3 protein: CASSVEMVSTMNTEAFF
clone size: few; V gene: TRBV5-1; J gene: TRBJ1-6; CDR3 protein: CASSLQTEYNSPLHF
clone size: -; V gene: TRBV11-2; J gene: TRBJ2-3; CDR3 protein: CASSHRGQTQYF